Listed below are T cell receptor beta chains from one sample, sequenced in a study of blood T cell repertoires in COVID-19. Some clones are missing from TCRdb's copy, which holds only in-frame ones; the method was immunoSEQ multiplex PCR. The sample yields hundreds of thousands of clones, 70% to 90% seen once. The sequenced sample consisted of peripheral blood. The receptors originated from an elderly man with acute or convalescent COVID-19. Each CDR3 is given with its conserved first and last residue. The order of the fields is CDR3 DNA, CDR3 protein, J gene, V gene, D gene, clone size. The D gene is left open where the match is weak. Clone sizes are given selectively: once, few, many, or a class where the clone is expanded.

TGTGCCAGTAGATTCCGGGACAGGGCTTCCGGGGAGCTGTTTTTT	CASRFRDRASGELFF	TRBJ2-2	TRBV19	TRBD1	.
TGCGCCAGCAGCTTCTCCGACAGGGGTGTCACTGAAGCTTTCTTT	CASSFSDRGVTEAFF	TRBJ1-1	TRBV5-1	TRBD1	.
TGTGCCAGCAGTGAAGCACCCAGGGGTACGCCTGAAGCTTTCTTT	CASSEAPRGTPEAFF	TRBJ1-1	TRBV2	.	once
TGTGCCAGTAGTATACAGGTCACCACCCAGAGGGAAAAGCTGTTTTTT	CASSIQVTTQREKLFF	TRBJ1-4	TRBV19	.	.
TGTGCCAGCAGCAAAGGAGGGGAGGGGGTAGACTATGGCTACACCTTC	CASSKGGEGVDYGYTF	TRBJ1-2	TRBV21-1	.	.
TGTGCCAGCAGCTTGGGCTGGGTGAGCGGCACCGGGGAGCTGTTTTTT	CASSLGWVSGTGELFF	TRBJ2-2	TRBV5-5	.	.
TGTGCCAGTAGAAGAAGACCGGCTAGCGGAGATACCGGGGAGCTGTTTTTT	CASRRRPASGDTGELFF	TRBJ2-2	TRBV19	TRBD2	.
TGTGCCAGCAGCTTGCAGCGCCCCACAGATACGCAGTATTTT	CASSLQRPTDTQYF	TRBJ2-3	TRBV7-2	.	.
TGTGCCAGCAAAAAACAGGGTTTAGAGACCCAGTACTTC	CASKKQGLETQYF	TRBJ2-5	TRBV6-5	.	.
TGTGCCAGCTCACCGTTAGCGGGAGTCAACAATGAGCAGTTCTTC	CASSPLAGVNNEQFF	TRBJ2-1	TRBV18	TRBD2	.
TGTGCCAGCAGCAACGGGATAGCACTTAACTACAATGAGCAGTTCTTC	CASSNGIALNYNEQFF	TRBJ2-1	TRBV28	.	.
TGTGCCAGCAGCACTAGCGGGAGGGCCGGCGAGCAGTTCTTC	CASSTSGRAGEQFF	TRBJ2-1	TRBV7-8	TRBD2	.
TGTGCCAGTAGTATACTGCCCCCGGCACTACCATTTTACAATGAGCAGTTCTTC	CASSILPPALPFYNEQFF	TRBJ2-1	TRBV19	.	.
TGCAGCGTTAGCAACCGACTAGGACTAGCGGAAAACAATGAGCAGTTCTTC	CSVSNRLGLAENNEQFF	TRBJ2-1	TRBV29-1	TRBD2	few
TGTGCCAGCAGTGTCAACCCCGGGACTAGAGGGGCCGGGGAGCTGTTTTTT	CASSVNPGTRGAGELFF	TRBJ2-2	TRBV28	TRBD2	.
TGTGCCAGCAGCCGAGAGGCCAGTCGCTATGATGAGCAGTTCTTC	CASSREASRYDEQFF	TRBJ2-1	TRBV11-3	.	.
TGTGCCAGCAGCCTGGACAGGGGAGGACAGCCCCAGCATTTT	CASSLDRGGQPQHF	TRBJ1-5	TRBV7-9	TRBD1	.
TGTGCCAGCAGTTCCCACCAGGGGGGGAACACTGAAGCTTTCTTT	CASSSHQGGNTEAFF	TRBJ1-1	TRBV6-6	TRBD1	few
TGTGCCAGCAGCTTAAGAAGCGGGAGTTTCAATGAGCAGTTCTTC	CASSLRSGSFNEQFF	TRBJ2-1	TRBV7-6	TRBD2	.
TGCGCCAGCAGCCCAATGACTAGCGCGACTGCCTACGAGCAGTACTTC	CASSPMTSATAYEQYF	TRBJ2-7	TRBV5-1	TRBD2	.
TGTGCCAGCAGCCAAGTATCCCGGGGAGGGGAGCTGTTTTTT	CASSQVSRGGELFF	TRBJ2-2	TRBV3-1/TRBV3-2	.	.
TGTGCCAGCAGTTTAGGAGGGACCGGGGAGCTGTTTTTT	CASSLGGTGELFF	TRBJ2-2	TRBV12-3/TRBV12-4	.	.
TGTGCCAGCAGGGACTACGGACGCAATCAGCCCCAGCATTTT	CASRDYGRNQPQHF	TRBJ1-5	TRBV27	.	once
TGTGCCAGCAGCTCCACAGGCTCTGGGGCCAACGTCCTGACTTTC	CASSSTGSGANVLTF	TRBJ2-6	TRBV7-3	.	once
TGTGCCAGCAGCCCCTTTGGCCCAGGGACGAACACCGGGGAGCTGTTTTTT	CASSPFGPGTNTGELFF	TRBJ2-2	TRBV7-6	.	few
TGTGCCAGCTCGGTGGACATTTCCTCTGGAAACACCATATATTTT	CASSVDISSGNTIYF	TRBJ1-3	TRBV18	.	.
TGTGCCTGGAGTGTAATGGCCCAGGAGGTCGGATATGGCTACACCTTC	CAWSVMAQEVGYGYTF	TRBJ1-2	TRBV30	.	.
TGTGCCAGCAGCTTAGGGCTAGCGGGAGGGGCCGGGAGGCAGTATTTT	CASSLGLAGGAGRQYF	TRBJ2-3	TRBV7-3	TRBD2	.
TGCGCCAGCAGCTTGAGCCTAGCGGGAGGGAGCTCCTACGAGCAGTACTTC	CASSLSLAGGSSYEQYF	TRBJ2-7	TRBV5-1	TRBD2	.
TGTGCCAGTAGTAGGGGGACAGGGTCATCCTACGAGCAGTACTTC	CASSRGTGSSYEQYF	TRBJ2-7	TRBV19	TRBD1	.
TGTGCCAGCAGTTATCGGACAGGGGGCAGGAAGACCCAGTACTTC	CASSYRTGGRKTQYF	TRBJ2-5	TRBV28	TRBD1	.
TGTGCCAGCAGCTTAAAGGGAGTCATTCAGCCCCAGCATTTT	CASSLKGVIQPQHF	TRBJ1-5	TRBV7-2	.	.
TGTGCCAGCAGCTTAGTGATGGGGGCGACGACTGGGGCCAACGTCCTGACTTTC	CASSLVMGATTGANVLTF	TRBJ2-6	TRBV11-2	.	.
TGTGCCAGCAGCTCGTTGTATCGGGGAAACACCATATATTTT	CASSSLYRGNTIYF	TRBJ1-3	TRBV7-2	.	.
TGTGCCACTGGACAGAACACCGGGGAGCTGTTTTTT	CATGQNTGELFF	TRBJ2-2	TRBV24-1	.	.
TGTGCCAGCAGCCCCTACTTTGGACAGGGGTTGGGTAGCAATCAGCCCCAGCATTTT	CASSPYFGQGLGSNQPQHF	TRBJ1-5	TRBV6-2/TRBV6-3	TRBD1	.
TGTGCCAGCAGCGCCAATCGCGGGCCAACTAATGAAAAACTGTTTTTT	CASSANRGPTNEKLFF	TRBJ1-4	TRBV11-2	.	.
TGCAGCGTGTGGGACAGGAACACTGAAGCTTTCTTT	CSVWDRNTEAFF	TRBJ1-1	TRBV29-1	TRBD1	.
TGTGCCAGCAGGCGACAGCCCAACACCGGGGAGCTGTTTTTT	CASRRQPNTGELFF	TRBJ2-2	TRBV2	.	.
TGTGCCAGTAGTAAGGGGATCCAAGAGACCCAGTACTTC	CASSKGIQETQYF	TRBJ2-5	TRBV19	.	.
TGTGCCACCGTTCGGAACAGGCAAGAGACCCAGTACTTC	CATVRNRQETQYF	TRBJ2-5	TRBV12-3/TRBV12-4	.	.
TGCGCCAGCAGCTTACAGGGCCCGGTCGAGACCCAGTACTTC	CASSLQGPVETQYF	TRBJ2-5	TRBV5-1	.	.
TGTGCCAGCAGTTTAGGGGCAGGGGTAACCTACGAGCAGTACTTC	CASSLGAGVTYEQYF	TRBJ2-7	TRBV27	.	.
TGTGCCAGCAGACCCGGGACAGGGGGCTTCAATGAGCAGTTCTTC	CASRPGTGGFNEQFF	TRBJ2-1	TRBV4-2	TRBD1	.
TGTGCCAGCAGTGAAGCCGGGAAGTATGGCTACACCTTC	CASSEAGKYGYTF	TRBJ1-2	TRBV2	.	.
TGTGCCACGCAACAGATAGCGGGTGGCACAGATACGCAGTATTTT	CATQQIAGGTDTQYF	TRBJ2-3	TRBV10-3	TRBD2	.
TGCGCCAGCAGCCAAGCCGGGACTAGCGGATCCTACGAGCAGTACTTC	CASSQAGTSGSYEQYF	TRBJ2-7	TRBV4-1	TRBD2	.
TGTGCCAGCAGGGGGACAGGGCTTAATTCACCCCTCCACTTT	CASRGTGLNSPLHF	TRBJ1-6	TRBV6-5	TRBD1	.
TGTGCCAGCTCACCTCGGGAGGCTAATGAAAAACTGTTTTTT	CASSPREANEKLFF	TRBJ1-4	TRBV18	.	.
TGTGCCAGCAGCGCGGTCCGGGACAGGGGGGAAAAACTGTTTTTT	CASSAVRDRGEKLFF	TRBJ1-4	TRBV2	TRBD1	.
TGCGCCAGCAGCTTGGGAGTCCTAGCGGACAATGAGCAGTTCTTC	CASSLGVLADNEQFF	TRBJ2-1	TRBV5-1	TRBD2	once
TGTGCCAGCATCAAACGCACTAGCGGGGAGGCCTACGAGCAGTACTTC	CASIKRTSGEAYEQYF	TRBJ2-7	TRBV27	TRBD2	.
TGTGCCTGGACCCTCAAGGGCGGGGAATTTAATCAGCCCCAGCATTTT	CAWTLKGGEFNQPQHF	TRBJ1-5	TRBV30	.	.
TGCGCCAGCAGCCTAGCGGGAGCTAGCGATGAGCAGTTCTTC	CASSLAGASDEQFF	TRBJ2-1	TRBV5-1	TRBD2	.
TGTGCCAGCAGACGGAGGGATAGTGAGCAGTTCTTC	CASRRRDSEQFF	TRBJ2-1	TRBV6-1	.	.
TGTGCCAGCAGGCCATCCTACAGGGGCGCTGAAGCTTTCTTT	CASRPSYRGAEAFF	TRBJ1-1	TRBV7-2	TRBD1	.
TGTGCCAGCAGCTTAGTCCTGGGACAGCTTGCCACTGAAGCTTTCTTT	CASSLVLGQLATEAFF	TRBJ1-1	TRBV13	TRBD1	few